The 10 T cell receptor beta chains presented below share a single source sample, sequenced in a study of TIL therapy for anti-PD-1-resistant metastatic lung cancer. As to time point: pre-treatment sample, taken before nivolumab and TIL therapy. The libraries were made with immunoSEQ v3. TCRdb's table, derived via immunoSEQ multiplex PCR, lists solely in-frame clones and lacks some. The table shows about 59,000 clones, with around 79% occurring only once. Sample: blood, taken at baseline. The source is a person between 25 and 79 years old with non-small cell lung cancer.

The CDR3 DNA reads TGTGCTAGTGGTCCGTTGAACAGGAGCTGTGAGCAGTACTTC. Its translation is CASGPLNRSCEQYF. This chain uses TRBV12-5 with TRBJ2-7, with D possibly matching TRBD1 (5 bases). CDR3 length: 14 amino acids. From germline, CDR1 is LGHNT and CDR2 FRNRAP. The ends were cut back, 5 bases at V and 7 bases at J, with 18 bases in the middle.

The chain joins TRBV19 to TRBJ1-1, with D unclear. CDR3 length: 18 amino acids. CDR1 is LNHDA and CDR2 is SQIVND in the germline V gene (reference sequence). V lost 1 base to trimming and J lost 3 bases, with 21 bases between them. Here the CDR3 reads CASSIVFWLERGDTEAFF. The CDR3 DNA follows: TGTGCCAGTAGTATAGTATTTTGGTTAGAGCGTGGAGACACTGAAGCTTTCTTT.

The chain employs TRBV28 and TRBJ2-7; perhaps TRBD2 as D (5 bases). Germline assignment: CDR1 MDHEN and CDR2 SYDVKM. Trimming stripped 5 bases from V and 1 base from J, with 18 bases between. CDR3 length: 16 residues. The CDR3 bases are TGTGCCAGCAGTACGGGTGGAGGAGGTCTTTCCTACGAGCAGTACTTC. As protein: CASSTGGGGLSYEQYF.

The rearrangement joins TRBV19 to TRBJ1-5, with 9 bases lining up with TRBD1. Losses at the gene ends were 5 bases for V and 4 bases for J; bases not matched to a gene: 9. CDR1 is LNHDA, CDR2 SQIVND, per germline (reference sequence). This CDR3 spans 16 amino acids. In DNA, the CDR3 is TGTGCCAGTAGTTTTAATCACAGGGGGCGAAATCAGCCCCAGCATTTT. Translation: CASSFNHRGRNQPQHF.

The chain couples TRBV7-2 to TRBJ2-7; the D is unclear. Trimming removed 5 bases at V and 3 bases at J, with 11 bases between. This CDR3 spans 13 amino acids. CDR1 and CDR2 from the germline V gene are SGHTA and FQGNSA. CDR3 sequence (DNA): TGTGCCAGCAGCCAAGGCTCTGTCTACGAGCAGTACTTC. It codes for CASSQGSVYEQYF.

V and J are TRBV11-2 and TRBJ2-6; D is ambiguous. This CDR3 is 14 amino acids long. The V and J ends lost 2 bases and 0 bases respectively, with 2 bases between them. Germline CDR1 and CDR2: SGHAT and FQNNGV. The CDR3 coding sequence is TGTGCCAGCAGCTTAACCTCTGGGGCCAACGTCCTGACTTTC. Protein product: CASSLTSGANVLTF.

The gene calls are TRBV7-2 and TRBJ1-2, with TRBD1 identical over 8 bases. With V trimmed by 1 base and J by 4 bases, 17 bases remained unmatched. CDR1 and CDR2 (germline): SGHTA, FQGNSA. This CDR3 region has 19 residues. The CDR3 region is CASSLGTRPRGLAPYGYTF. CDR3 nucleotide sequence: TGTGCCAGCAGCTTAGGAACCCGACCCAGGGGGCTAGCCCCCTATGGCTACACCTTC. The full variable domain, completed using reference TRBV7-2 and TRBJ1-2, is GAGVSQSPSNKVTEKGKDVELRCDPISGHTALYWYRQSLGQGLEFLIYFQGNSAPDKSGLPSDRFSAERTGGSVSTLTIQRTQQEDSAVYLCASSLGTRPRGLAPYGYTFGSGTRLTVV.

The genes are TRBV2 and TRBJ2-7; D is possibly TRBD1 or TRBD2 (7 bases each). CDR3 length equals 15 residues. The V end lost 1 base, the J end lost 4 bases, and 14 bases lay between the germline ends. CDR1 is SNHLY and CDR2 is FYNNEI in the germline V gene. CDR3 in DNA: TGTGCCAGCAGTGAAGAGGTCAGGGGGGGGTACGAGCAGTACTTC. Its protein product is CASSEEVRGGYEQYF. The full variable domain, its missing parts supplied by reference TRBV2 and TRBJ2-7, is EPEVTQTPSHQVTQMGQEVILRCVPISNHLYFYWYRQILGQKVEFLVSFYNNEISEKSEIFDDQFSVERPDGSNFTLKIRSTKLEDSAMYFCASSEEVRGGYEQYFGPGTRLTVT.

This chain joins TRBV4-2 and TRBJ1-2; 8 nucleotides match TRBD1. Germline CDR1 is LGHNA and CDR2 is YNFKEQ. The J segment lost 5 bases and the V segment lost 4 bases, leaving 18 bases of the junction unmatched. This CDR3 spans 18 amino acids. CDR3 sequence (DNA): TGTGCCAGCAGCCCGGTGGGGCCCTCAGGACAGGGAATGTATGGCTACACCTTC. The encoded protein is CASSPVGPSGQGMYGYTF.

As for this clone: Other DNA sequences from this sample encode an identical CDR3 as well. The chain carries TRBV7-9 and TRBJ1-3; D remains unclear. This CDR3 has 12 amino acids. Germline CDR1 SEHNR, CDR2 FQNEAQ (reference sequence). V was shortened by 1 base and J by 3 bases, with 1 base between the two germline ends. CDR3 sequence (DNA): TGTGCCAGCAGCTTAGGTGGAAACACCATATATTTT. Amino acid sequence: CASSLGGNTIYF.